This T cell receptor (beta chain) was observed in a study of blood T cell repertoires in COVID-19. The overall study: Italy, Spain and the United States were the sources of the convalescent and acute COVID-19 samples.

V lost 5 bases and J 3 bases, leaving 13 bases between the germline ends. In germline, CDR1 is SGHTA, CDR2 FQGNSA. The CDR3 runs to 14 residues. The table came from immunoSEQ multiplex PCR; TCRdb's copy has only in-frame clones and leaves some out. The data show approximately 300,000 clones, around 92% seen once. This TCR was sampled from a man between 18 and 29 years old who had recovered from COVID-19. V gene TRBV7-2 combines with J gene TRBJ1-2, with D unclear. The sample consisted of peripheral blood. The DNA of the CDR3 is TGTGCCAGCAGCCCCGCGGCATGGGACTATGGCTACACCTTC. Encoded protein: CASSPAAWDYGYTF.